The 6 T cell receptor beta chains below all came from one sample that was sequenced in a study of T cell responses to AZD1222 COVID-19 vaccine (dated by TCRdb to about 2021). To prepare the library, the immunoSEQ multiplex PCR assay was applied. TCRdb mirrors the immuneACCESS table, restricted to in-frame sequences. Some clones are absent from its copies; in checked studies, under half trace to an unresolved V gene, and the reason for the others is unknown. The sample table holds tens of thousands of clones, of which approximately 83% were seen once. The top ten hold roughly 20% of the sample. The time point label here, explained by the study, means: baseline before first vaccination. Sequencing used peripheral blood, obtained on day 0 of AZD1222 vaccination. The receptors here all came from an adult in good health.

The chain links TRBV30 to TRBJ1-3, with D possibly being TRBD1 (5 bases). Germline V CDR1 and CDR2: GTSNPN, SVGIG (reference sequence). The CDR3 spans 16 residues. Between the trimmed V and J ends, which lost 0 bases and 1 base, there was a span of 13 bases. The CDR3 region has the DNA TGTGCCTGGAGTGTACAGGTTATGGTTTCTGGAAACACCATATATTTT. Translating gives CAWSVQVMVSGNTIYF.

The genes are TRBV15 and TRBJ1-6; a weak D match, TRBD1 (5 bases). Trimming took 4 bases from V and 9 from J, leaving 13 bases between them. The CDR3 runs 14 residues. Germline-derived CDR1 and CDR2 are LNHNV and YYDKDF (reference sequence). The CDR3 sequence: CATSTRVSGSPLHF. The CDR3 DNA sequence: TGTGCCACCAGCACCAGGGTGTCGGGTTCACCCCTCCACTTT.

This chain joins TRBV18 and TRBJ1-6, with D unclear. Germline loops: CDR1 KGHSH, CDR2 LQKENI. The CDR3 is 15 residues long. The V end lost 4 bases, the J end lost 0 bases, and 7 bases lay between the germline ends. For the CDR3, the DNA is TGTGCCAGCTCACTTACCAGCTCCTATAATTCACCCCTCCACTTT. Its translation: CASSLTSSYNSPLHF.

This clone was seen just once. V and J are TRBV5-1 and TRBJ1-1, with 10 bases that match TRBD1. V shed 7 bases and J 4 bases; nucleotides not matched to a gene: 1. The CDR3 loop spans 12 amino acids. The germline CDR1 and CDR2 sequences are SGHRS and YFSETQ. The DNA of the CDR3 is TGCGCCAGCCGGACAGGGGGCACTGAAGCTTTCTTT. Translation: CASRTGGTEAFF.

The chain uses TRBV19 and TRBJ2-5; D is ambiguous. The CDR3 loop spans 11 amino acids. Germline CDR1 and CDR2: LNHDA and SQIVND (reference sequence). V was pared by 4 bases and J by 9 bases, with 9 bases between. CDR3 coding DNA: TGTGCCAGTAGTACACAAACGGCCCAGTACTTC. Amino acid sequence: CASSTQTAQYF.

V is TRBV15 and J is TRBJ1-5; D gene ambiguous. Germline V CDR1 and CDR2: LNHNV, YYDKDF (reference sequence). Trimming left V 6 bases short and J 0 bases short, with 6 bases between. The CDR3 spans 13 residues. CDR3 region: CATSRYSNQPQHF. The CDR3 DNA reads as TGTGCCACCAGTAGGTATAGCAATCAGCCCCAGCATTTT.